Listed here are 32 T cell receptor beta chains from one sample, sequenced in a study of blood T cell repertoires in COVID-19. Method: immunoSEQ multiplex PCR; TCRdb's copy keeps in-frame clones and lacks some. The data contain some 370,000 clones, under 85% of them seen just once; the ten biggest clones take up around 5%. Sequencing was done on a sample of PBMCs or T cells enriched from blood (not recorded which). The origin of the receptors is a woman aged 45-60 years who had recovered from COVID-19.

The chain is built from TRBV7-9 and TRBJ2-1, with 10 bases fitting TRBD2. There are 17 residues in the CDR3. The germline CDR1 and CDR2 sequences are SEHNR and FQNEAQ (reference sequence). V lost 4 bases, J lost 1 base, and 7 bases stayed unmatched. In nucleotides, the CDR3 is TGTGCCAGCAGCTCGACCCGAGCGGGAGGGTCCTACAATGAGCAGTTCTTC. Residues: CASSSTRAGGSYNEQFF.

This clone appeared a few times. This rearrangement joins TRBV7-9 to TRBJ1-1, with 9 bases fitting TRBD1. The CDR3 runs to 16 residues. V lost 2 bases, J lost 1 base, and 5 bases stayed unmatched. The germline V gene has CDR1 SEHNR and CDR2 FQNEAQ (reference sequence). CDR3 bases: TGTGCCAGCAGCTTAAACAGGGGGCCACCGAACACTGAAGCTTTCTTT. It codes for CASSLNRGPPNTEAFF.

As concerns this clone: Other nucleotide sequences from this sample produce the same CDR3. This chain links TRBV30 with TRBJ1-6; the match to TRBD1 covers 10 bases. The CDR3 length is 13 residues. V lost 5 bases, J lost 10 bases, and 5 bases stayed unmatched. Germline V lookup: CDR1 GTSNPN, CDR2 SVGIG (reference sequence). The CDR3 DNA sequence: TGTGCCTGGGGGGGACAGGGGAACTCACCCCTCCACTTT. Translated: CAWGGQGNSPLHF. The complete variable domain, with remaining parts taken from reference TRBV30 and TRBJ1-6, reads SQTIHQWPATLVQPVGSPLSLECTVEGTSNPNLYWYRQAAGRGLQLLFYSVGIGQISSEVPQNLSASRPQDRQFILSSKKLLLSDSGFYLCAWGGQGNSPLHFGNGTRLTVT.

The gene calls are TRBV11-3 and TRBJ2-2; TRBD1 matches at 7 bases. V lost 3 bases and J lost 2; bases outside the gene matches: 3. This CDR3 is built from 15 residues. CDR1 and CDR2 (germline): SGHNT, YENEEA. This CDR3 reads CASSFRTGNTGELFF. The DNA of the CDR3 is TGTGCCAGCAGCTTTCGGACAGGCAACACCGGGGAGCTGTTTTTT.

V is TRBV9 and J is TRBJ2-7; TRBD2 is a possible D gene (5 bases). This CDR3 is 14 amino acids long. V lost 0 bases, J lost 2 bases, and 9 bases lay in between. Germline V CDR1 and CDR2: SGDLS, YYNGEE. The CDR3 spells CASSVEDWAYEQYF. CDR3 sequence (DNA): TGTGCCAGCAGCGTAGAGGACTGGGCCTACGAGCAGTACTTC. Together with reference TRBV9 and TRBJ2-7, the CDR3 gives the full variable domain: DSGVTQTPKHLITATGQRVTLRCSPRSGDLSVYWYQQSLDQGLQFLIQYYNGEERAKGNILERFSAQQFPDLHSELNLSSLELGDSALYFCASSVEDWAYEQYFGPGTRLTVT.

The chain couples TRBV7-3 to TRBJ1-1; 9 bases agree with TRBD1. Germline values: CDR1 SGHTA, CDR2 FQGTGA. The ends lost 4 bases at V and 5 bases at J; junction bases unmatched: 8. CDR3 size: 15 residues. In DNA, the CDR3 is TGTGCCAGCAGCTCACAGGGGGCGGTAGGGACTGAAGCTTTCTTT. The encoded protein is CASSSQGAVGTEAFF.

To note about this clone: The identical CDR3 is also encoded by other nucleotide sequences in the sample. The V gene is TRBV7-2, the J gene TRBJ1-6; 10 bases map to TRBD1. Germline V gene lookup returns CDR1 SGHTA and CDR2 FQGNSA. This CDR3 has 14 amino acids. J was trimmed by 9 bases and V by 5 bases; bases with no gene match: 4. The chain's CDR3 is CASSSRDRGSPLHF. DNA of the CDR3: TGTGCCAGCAGCAGCCGGGACAGGGGTTCACCCCTCCACTTT.

CDR3 nucleotides: TGTGCCAGCAGCTTAGTAGTGGGCCTTAATTCACCCCTCCACTTT. Its protein is CASSLVVGLNSPLHF. V usage is TRBV11-2 and J usage is TRBJ1-6, with D unresolved. The CDR3 is 15 residues long. Trimming took 1 base from V and 6 from J, leaving 10 bases between them. CDR1 is SGHAT and CDR2 is FQNNGV in the germline V gene. Variable domain in full (rest from reference TRBV11-2 and TRBJ1-6): EAGVAQSPRYKIIEKRQSVAFWCNPISGHATLYWYQQILGQGPKLLIQFQNNGVVDDSQLPKDRFSAERLKGVDSTLKIQPAKLEDSAVYLCASSLVVGLNSPLHFGNGTRLTVT.

The chain couples TRBV20-1 to TRBJ2-1; D gene unclear. Germline V CDR1 and CDR2: DFQATT, SNEGSKA (reference sequence). The CDR3 extends over 10 amino acids. Trimming shortened V by 4 bases and J by 5 bases, and 3 bases separated the two germline ends. CDR3 protein: CSATDNEQFF. CDR3 DNA: TGCAGTGCTACGGACAATGAGCAGTTCTTC.

This clone occurred a few times. The chain's CDR3 is CASSSTGSTEAFF. The CDR3 bases are TGTGCCAGCAGTTCAACAGGTTCCACTGAAGCTTTCTTT. This sequence joins TRBV6-4 and TRBJ1-1, with D possibly being TRBD1 (5 bases). This CDR3 is built from 13 residues. The germline CDR1 and CDR2 sequences are MRHNA and SNTAGT. The V end was cut by 5 bases, the J end by 4 bases, with 11 bases between.

CDR3: CASSSRGQGSYNEQFF. Written as DNA, the CDR3 is TGCGCCAGCAGCTCCCGAGGACAGGGGTCCTACAATGAGCAGTTCTTC. This chain connects TRBV5-1 to TRBJ2-1; TRBD1 matches 9 bases. Germline loops: CDR1 SGHRS, CDR2 YFSETQ. The trim removed 3 bases at V and 1 base at J, leaving 5 bases unmatched. The CDR3 length is 16 residues.

V is TRBV30 and J is TRBJ1-1; unclear D gene. The germline CDR1 and CDR2 sequences are GTSNPN and SVGIG (reference sequence). The CDR3 is 13 amino acids. V lost 1 base and J 0 bases, leaving 6 bases between the germline ends. The CDR3 sequence is CAWSGRLNTEAFF. The CDR3 DNA follows: TGTGCCTGGAGTGGGCGGCTGAACACTGAAGCTTTCTTT.

This chain joins TRBV5-1 and TRBJ2-7, with D maybe TRBD2 (6 bases). Trimming took off 0 bases at V and 9 bases at J, with 19 bases between the two ends. CDR3 length equals 15 residues. In germline, CDR1 is SGHRS, CDR2 YFSETQ. CDR3 protein: CASSLGGERPLGQYF. As DNA, the CDR3 is TGCGCCAGCAGCTTGGGGGGGGAGCGCCCTCTCGGGCAGTACTTC.

V is TRBV7-9 and J is TRBJ1-1; D not certain. The germline gives CDR1 SEHNR, CDR2 FQNEAQ (reference sequence). This CDR3 region has 14 residues. Trimming took 1 base from V and 4 from J, leaving 10 bases between them. The CDR3 sequence is CASSLGGVSTEAFF. The CDR3, as DNA: TGTGCCAGCAGCTTAGGGGGAGTCTCCACTGAAGCTTTCTTT.

The V and J genes are TRBV9 and TRBJ1-2, with D perhaps matching TRBD1 (5 bases). Germline assignment: CDR1 SGDLS and CDR2 YYNGEE. V lost 0 bases and J lost 6, with 12 bases in between. The CDR3 extends over 14 amino acids. The CDR3 loop is CASSVAGESHGYTF. CDR3 nucleotide sequence: TGTGCCAGCAGCGTAGCGGGGGAATCTCATGGCTACACCTTC. The full variable domain, completed using reference TRBV9 and TRBJ1-2, is DSGVTQTPKHLITATGQRVTLRCSPRSGDLSVYWYQQSLDQGLQFLIQYYNGEERAKGNILERFSAQQFPDLHSELNLSSLELGDSALYFCASSVAGESHGYTFGSGTRLTVV.

V and J are TRBV14 and TRBJ2-4; TRBD2 is a possible D gene (6 bases). This CDR3 contains 15 residues. Trimming removed 4 bases at V and 0 bases at J, with 10 bases between. Germline CDR1 SGHDN, CDR2 FVKESK. CDR3 in amino acids: CASSLEGGAKNIQYF. The CDR3 bases are TGTGCCAGCAGCCTGGAGGGAGGAGCCAAAAACATTCAGTACTTC.

The chain employs TRBV14 and TRBJ2-7; perhaps TRBD1 as D (5 bases). The CDR3 is 15 amino acids. The germline V gene has CDR1 SGHDN and CDR2 FVKESK. V was trimmed by 4 bases and J by 1 base, leaving 14 bases between them. CDR3 loop: CASSRQRITSYEQYF. The CDR3 bases are TGTGCCAGCAGCCGACAGCGTATTACTTCCTACGAGCAGTACTTC.

The J gene is TRBJ2-1, the V gene TRBV12-2; the table's D call, TRBD2, was not checked against the DNA. TRBV12-2 is termed a pseudogene. The CDR3 contains 19 residues. As DNA, the CDR3 is TGTGCAAGTCGCCACCCTGATACTAGCGGGAGAAGTTCATCGAATGAGCAGTTCTTC. Translated, it gives CASRHPDTSGRSSSNEQFF.

The chain is built from TRBV5-1 and TRBJ1-6; D may be TRBD1 (5 bases). Trimming pared 3 bases from V and 9 bases from J, leaving 13 bases between. CDR1 SGHRS and CDR2 YFSETQ come from the germline V gene. There are 14 residues in the CDR3. The CDR3 bases are TGCGCCAGCAGCTCCCGGCAGGGTACTTCACCCCTCCACTTT. This translates into CASSSRQGTSPLHF. Together with reference TRBV5-1 and TRBJ1-6, the CDR3 gives the full variable domain: KAGVTQTPRYLIKTRGQQVTLSCSPISGHRSVSWYQQTPGQGLQFLFEYFSETQRNKGNFPGRFSGRQFSNSRSEMNVSTLELGDSALYLCASSSRQGTSPLHFGNGTRLTVT.

The chain couples TRBV7-9 to TRBJ1-2, with unresolved D. This CDR3 is built from 17 residues. The V end was cut by 1 base, the J end by 4 bases, with 19 bases between. CDR1 is SEHNR, CDR2 FQNEAQ, per germline (reference sequence). The CDR3 DNA is TGTGCCAGCAGCTTAGGACTGTCGGAGGCGATTGGCTATGGCTACACCTTC. Translated: CASSLGLSEAIGYGYTF.

This rearrangement joins TRBV3-1 (or the pseudogene TRBV3-2) to TRBJ2-7; no clear D. Deletions cut 0 bases from V and 3 bases from J, with 9 bases between. Germline V gene lookup returns CDR1 LGHDT and CDR2 YNNKEL (reference sequence). The CDR3 is made up of 14 amino acids. CDR3 sequence: CASSQDRRYYEQYF. The CDR3 nucleotides read TGTGCCAGCAGCCAAGATCGTCGGTACTACGAGCAGTACTTC.

The chain carries TRBV19 and TRBJ1-2; D perhaps matches TRBD1 (5 bases). This CDR3 comprises 18 residues. Between the trimmed V and J ends, which lost 6 bases and 7 bases, there was a span of 30 bases. Germline assignment: CDR1 LNHDA and CDR2 SQIVND (reference sequence). CDR3 amino acids: CASSTILGGQGEGPGYTF. In nucleotides, the CDR3 is TGTGCCAGTAGCACCATCCTTGGAGGGCAGGGAGAGGGGCCTGGCTACACCTTC.

The chain combines TRBV28 with TRBJ1-4; D is perhaps TRBD1 (6 bases). The CDR3 loop spans 14 amino acids. V was shortened by 6 bases and J by 8 bases, with 16 bases between the two germline ends. Germline V CDR1 and CDR2: MDHEN, SYDVKM. Here the CDR3 reads CASSLTGFYEKLFF. In DNA form, the CDR3 reads TGTGCCAGCAGCCTTACAGGGTTTTACGAAAAACTGTTTTTT.

The chain combines TRBV7-8 with TRBJ1-4; the D gene is possibly TRBD1 (5 bases). V was trimmed by 1 base and J by 8 bases, leaving 17 bases between them. Germline loops: CDR1 SGHVS, CDR2 FQNEAQ. This CDR3 is 16 amino acids long. The CDR3 DNA follows: TGTGCCAGCAGCTTAGTAGTGGGGCAGGGAGGCGAAAAACTGTTTTTT. Its protein product is CASSLVVGQGGEKLFF.

The genes are TRBV5-1 and TRBJ1-1; tentatively, D is TRBD1 (5 bases). CDR1 and CDR2 from the germline V gene are SGHRS and YFSETQ. V dropped 3 bases and J dropped 1 base, with 19 bases sitting between them. The CDR3 covers 17 residues. CDR3: CASSSRLPGGGNTEAFF. In DNA form, the CDR3 reads TGCGCCAGCAGCTCCCGCTTACCCGGGGGGGGGAACACTGAAGCTTTCTTT.

The chain combines TRBV7-9 with TRBJ1-2; 7 bases map to TRBD1. Per the germline V gene, CDR1 is SEHNR and CDR2 is FQNEAQ (reference sequence). The CDR3 length is 13 residues. V was clipped by 5 bases and J by 7 bases; unmatched bases: 7. The CDR3 loop reads CASSRGGRSGYTF. CDR3 nucleotides: TGTGCCAGCAGCCGAGGGGGCAGGTCTGGCTACACCTTC.

This clone turned up a few times. The J gene is TRBJ1-1, the V gene TRBV19; D call uncertain. The germline gives CDR1 LNHDA, CDR2 SQIVND (reference sequence). Trimming removed 7 bases at V and 5 bases at J, with 20 bases between. The CDR3 is 15 residues long. DNA for the CDR3: TGTGCCAGTAACCCCACCACTGCGCCCGCGACTGAAGCTTTCTTT. Translated, it gives CASNPTTAPATEAFF.

The V call is TRBV27, the J call TRBJ1-1; a weak D match, TRBD1 (5 bases). The CDR3 sequence is 17 residues long. CDR1 MNHEY and CDR2 SMNVEV come from the germline V gene (reference sequence). V was cut by 5 bases and J by 5 bases, with 24 bases left in between. CDR3 nucleotides: TGTGCCAGCAGTCCAAGCCAGAGCGGGACGGGGGGGACTGAAGCTTTCTTT. Translated: CASSPSQSGTGGTEAFF.

V is TRBV7-2 and J is TRBJ2-7; D might be TRBD2 (5 bases). Germline CDR1 SGHTA, CDR2 FQGNSA. Trimming left V 5 bases short and J 2 bases short, with 10 bases between. The CDR3 spans 13 residues. CDR3 in amino acids: CASSKDGTYEQYF. The CDR3, as DNA: TGTGCCAGCAGCAAGGACGGGACCTACGAGCAGTACTTC.

This chain links TRBV6-2 or TRBV6-3 with TRBJ2-7; D might be TRBD1 (5 bases). V lost 4 bases, J lost 2 bases, and 9 bases lay in between. The CDR3 spans 13 residues. Germline lookup yields CDR1 MNHEY and CDR2 SVGEGT. The CDR3 bases are TGTGCCAGCAGTTCAGGGAAACCCTACGAGCAGTACTTC. This sequence encodes CASSSGKPYEQYF.

V usage is TRBV2 and J usage is TRBJ2-1; 8 bases match TRBD2. J gave up 4 bases and V 7 bases, and 9 bases lay outside the gene matches. The CDR3 length is 15 residues. Germline loops: CDR1 SNHLY, CDR2 FYNNEI. For the CDR3, the DNA is TGTGCCAGCACTCCTACGGGGGGGGAGTACAATGAGCAGTTCTTC. Translated, it gives CASTPTGGEYNEQFF.

This clone was counted once. This rearrangement joins TRBV6-2 or TRBV6-3 to TRBJ2-1; D not certain. The V and J ends lost 4 bases and 3 bases respectively, with 7 bases between them. The germline gives CDR1 MNHEY, CDR2 SVGEGT. This CDR3 has 13 residues. The CDR3 DNA sequence: TGTGCCAGCAGTTCCCCCCTCTACAATGAGCAGTTCTTC. As protein: CASSSPLYNEQFF.